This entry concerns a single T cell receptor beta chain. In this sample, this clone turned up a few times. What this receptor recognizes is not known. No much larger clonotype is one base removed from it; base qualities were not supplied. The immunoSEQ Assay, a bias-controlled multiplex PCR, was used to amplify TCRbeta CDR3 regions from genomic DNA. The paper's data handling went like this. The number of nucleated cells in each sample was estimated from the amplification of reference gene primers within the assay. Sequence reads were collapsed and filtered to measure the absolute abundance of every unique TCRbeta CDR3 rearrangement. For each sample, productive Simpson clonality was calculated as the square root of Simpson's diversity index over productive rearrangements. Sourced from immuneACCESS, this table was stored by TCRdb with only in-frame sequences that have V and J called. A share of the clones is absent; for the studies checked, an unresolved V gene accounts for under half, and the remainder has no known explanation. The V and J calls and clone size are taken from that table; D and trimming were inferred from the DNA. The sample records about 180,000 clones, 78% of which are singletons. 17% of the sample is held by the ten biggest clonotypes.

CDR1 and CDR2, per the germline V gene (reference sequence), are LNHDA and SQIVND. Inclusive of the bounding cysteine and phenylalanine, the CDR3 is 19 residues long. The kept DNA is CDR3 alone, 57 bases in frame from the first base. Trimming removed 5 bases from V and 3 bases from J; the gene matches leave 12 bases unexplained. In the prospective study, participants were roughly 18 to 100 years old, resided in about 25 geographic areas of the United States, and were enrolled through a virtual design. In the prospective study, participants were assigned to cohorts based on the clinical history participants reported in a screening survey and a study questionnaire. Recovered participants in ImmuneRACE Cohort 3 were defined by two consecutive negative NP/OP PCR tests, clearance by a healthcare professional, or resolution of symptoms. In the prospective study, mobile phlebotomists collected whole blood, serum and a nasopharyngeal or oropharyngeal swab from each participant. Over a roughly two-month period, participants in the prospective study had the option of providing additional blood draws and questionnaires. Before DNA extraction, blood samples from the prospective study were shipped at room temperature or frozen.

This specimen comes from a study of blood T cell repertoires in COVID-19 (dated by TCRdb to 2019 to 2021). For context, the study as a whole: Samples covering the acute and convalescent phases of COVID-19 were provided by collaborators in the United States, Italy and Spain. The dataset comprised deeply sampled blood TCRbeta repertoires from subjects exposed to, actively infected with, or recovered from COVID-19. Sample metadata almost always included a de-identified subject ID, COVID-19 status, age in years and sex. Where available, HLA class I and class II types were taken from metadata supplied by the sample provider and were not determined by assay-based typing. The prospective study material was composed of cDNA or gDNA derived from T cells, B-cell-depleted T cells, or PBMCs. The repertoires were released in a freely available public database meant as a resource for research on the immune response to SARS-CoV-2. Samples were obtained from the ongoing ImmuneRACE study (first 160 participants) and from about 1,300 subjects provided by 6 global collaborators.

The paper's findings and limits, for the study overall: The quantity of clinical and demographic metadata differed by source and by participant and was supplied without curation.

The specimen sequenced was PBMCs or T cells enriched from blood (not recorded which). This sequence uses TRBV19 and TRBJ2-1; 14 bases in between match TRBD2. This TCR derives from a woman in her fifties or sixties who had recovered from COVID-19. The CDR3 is CASSFGTSGSGPLYNEQFF. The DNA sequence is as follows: TGTGCCAGTAGTTTCGGGACTAGCGGGAGTGGGCCCCTCTACAATGAGCAGTTCTTC.